Below, 20 T cell receptor beta chains from the same sample are listed, as sequenced in a study of OX40 agonist ivuxolimab in advanced cancers. Data came from immunoSEQ multiplex PCR; TCRdb stores just in-frame clones and leaves some out. The sample yields tens of thousands of clones, around 92% seen once. The material was CD4+ or CD8+ T cells sorted from blood, obtained in a trial of the OX40 agonist ivuxolimab. These receptors were taken from an adult with an advanced solid tumor such as melanoma, head and neck, liver or kidney cancer.

This chain uses TRBV9 with TRBJ1-4; 7 bases are shared with TRBD1. CDR1 SGDLS and CDR2 YYNGEE come from the germline V gene. There are 15 residues in the CDR3. J gave up 8 bases and V 2 bases, and 9 bases lay outside the gene matches. CDR3: CASSVTGARREKLFF. CDR3 sequence (DNA): TGTGCCAGCAGCGTCACAGGGGCCCGTAGGGAAAAACTGTTTTTT.

The V and J genes are TRBV7-8 and TRBJ2-7; 7 bases line up with TRBD1. CDR3 length: 13 residues. The germline V gene has CDR1 SGHVS and CDR2 FQNEAQ. Trimming took 4 bases from V and 1 from J; bases not matched to a gene: 1. The CDR3 is CASSWGQSYEQYF. In DNA, the CDR3 is TGTGCCAGCAGCTGGGGACAGTCCTACGAGCAGTACTTC.

The chain recombines TRBV11-3 with TRBJ1-1; D is ambiguous. The CDR3 loop spans 14 amino acids. The V end lost 3 bases, the J end lost 0 bases, and 8 bases lay between the germline ends. CDR1 and CDR2 from the germline V gene are SGHNT and YENEEA. For the CDR3, the DNA is TGTGCCAGCAGCTTCGGTCGGATGAACACTGAAGCTTTCTTT. Protein sequence: CASSFGRMNTEAFF.

This chain connects TRBV6-5 to TRBJ1-2; weak D call: TRBD1 (6 bases). Deletions cut 6 bases from V and 9 bases from J, with 17 bases between. Germline loops: CDR1 MNHEY, CDR2 SVGAGI. This CDR3 spans 13 amino acids. The CDR3: CASSLGGGGSYTF. CDR3 sequence (DNA): TGTGCCAGCAGCCTAGGTGGAGGGGGGAGCTACACCTTC.

V and J are TRBV18 and TRBJ1-4; 11 bases agree with TRBD1. J was trimmed by 12 bases and V by 3 bases; bases with no gene match: 15. Germline V gives CDR1 KGHSH, CDR2 LQKENI. This CDR3 contains 17 residues. The CDR3 coding sequence is TGTGCCAGCTCACCCACCCTACAGGACAGGGGGCCTGAGGAACTGTTTTTT. This gives the protein CASSPTLQDRGPEELFF.

V is TRBV7-9 and J is TRBJ2-7; TRBD2 matches at 10 bases. CDR3 length: 16 amino acids. V trimming: 5 bases; J trimming: 4 bases; junction bases outside the gene matches: 11. The germline CDR1 and CDR2 sequences are SEHNR and FQNEAQ (reference sequence). The chain's CDR3 is CASSPRGSGRAYEQYF. CDR3 sequence (DNA): TGTGCCAGCAGCCCCCGGGGAAGCGGGAGGGCTTACGAGCAGTACTTC.

This chain connects TRBV15 to TRBJ1-4; no reliable D call. There are 11 residues in the CDR3. V was pared by 11 bases and J by 5 bases, with 9 bases between. Germline CDR1 reads LNHNV; CDR2 reads YYDKDF (reference sequence). Here the CDR3 DNA reads TGTGCCTCCCGGGTGAATGAAAAACTGTTTTTT. Amino acid sequence: CASRVNEKLFF.

The rearrangement links TRBV30 to TRBJ1-2; weak D call: TRBD1 (5 bases). Trimming pared 6 bases from V and 8 bases from J, leaving 13 bases between. The CDR3 covers 11 residues. CDR1 is GTSNPN and CDR2 is SVGIG in the germline V gene (reference sequence). CDR3 DNA sequence: TGTGCCTGTAATCCGGAGGGGGGCTACACCTTC. Its protein product is CACNPEGGYTF.

The chain has TRBV11-2 and TRBJ2-5, with D uncertain. The CDR3 length is 12 residues. Trimming removed 5 bases from V and 5 bases from J, with 9 bases in between. Per the germline V gene, CDR1 is SGHAT and CDR2 is FQNNGV. DNA for the CDR3: TGTGCCAGCAGCACCCCATCTGAGACCCAGTACTTC. It is translated as CASSTPSETQYF.

This sequence joins TRBV4-1 and TRBJ2-7; perhaps TRBD1 as D (6 bases). The CDR3 contains 15 residues. Germline loops: CDR1 MGHRA, CDR2 YSYEKL. V dropped 3 bases and J dropped 0 bases, with 12 bases sitting between them. The CDR3 region is CASSHPGHLSYEQYF. CDR3 sequence (DNA): TGCGCCAGCAGCCACCCGGGACACCTCTCCTACGAGCAGTACTTC.

The chain combines TRBV5-1 with TRBJ2-6; no clear D. The CDR3 loop spans 15 amino acids. Between the trimmed V and J ends, which lost 6 bases and 0 bases, there was a span of 10 bases. CDR1 SGHRS and CDR2 YFSETQ come from the germline V gene. CDR3 bases: TGCGCCAGCAACCCCGCGAGCTCTGGGGCCAACGTCCTGACTTTC. Amino acid sequence: CASNPASSGANVLTF.

This rearrangement joins TRBV13 to TRBJ1-3; D ambiguous. The CDR3 totals 17 residues. Trimming pared 3 bases from V and 2 bases from J, leaving 17 bases between. Germline values: CDR1 PRHDT, CDR2 FYEKMQ (reference sequence). DNA for the CDR3: TGTGCCAGCAGCTTGGGCCGGGAGGGTTGGGCTGGAAACACCATATATTTT. This gives the protein CASSLGREGWAGNTIYF.

The rearrangement links TRBV10-1 to TRBJ2-5; unclear D gene. The CDR3 consists of 13 residues. Germline V gene sequence: CDR1 WNHNN, CDR2 SYGVQD (reference sequence). Trimming stripped 0 bases from V and 4 bases from J, with 6 bases between. The CDR3 is CASSESIGETQYF. CDR3 coding DNA: TGCGCCAGCAGTGAGTCGATTGGAGAGACCCAGTACTTC.

The chain employs TRBV11-3 and TRBJ2-7; 7 bases align to TRBD2. The CDR3 is 14 amino acids. CDR1 SGHNT and CDR2 YENEEA come from the germline V gene. Trimming cost V 1 base and J 5 bases; bases outside gene matches: 5. CDR3 protein: CASSLVRDYDEQYF. Here the CDR3 DNA reads TGTGCCAGCAGCTTAGTTAGGGACTACGACGAGCAGTACTTC.

The chain employs TRBV28 and TRBJ2-1; D remains unclear. CDR1 MDHEN and CDR2 SYDVKM come from the germline V gene. CDR3 length: 13 amino acids. Trimming removed 7 bases from V and 8 bases from J, with 15 bases in between. This CDR3 reads CASTLSGWDEQFF. The CDR3 DNA follows: TGTGCCAGCACCCTATCAGGCTGGGATGAGCAGTTCTTC.

This clone was seen once. The chain links TRBV4-2 to TRBJ2-5; TRBD1 matches at 7 bases. V trimming: 3 bases; J trimming: 5 bases; junction bases outside the gene matches: 15. Germline CDR1 reads LGHNA; CDR2 reads YNFKEQ. CDR3 length equals 17 residues. The DNA of the CDR3 is TGTGCCAGCAGCCAGGAATTAGGCGAGGGGGCGACCGAGACCCAGTACTTC. Amino acids: CASSQELGEGATETQYF.

This clone was observed a few times. The same CDR3 is also encoded by other DNA sequences in this sample. The chain joins TRBV18 to TRBJ2-1, with D possibly matching TRBD2 (6 bases). CDR1 and CDR2 (germline): KGHSH, LQKENI. V lost 4 bases and J lost 0, with 13 bases in between. This CDR3 spans 16 amino acids. The chain's CDR3 is CASSLSSGSSYNEQFF. The CDR3 region has the DNA TGTGCCAGCTCACTCAGTTCCGGGAGCTCCTACAATGAGCAGTTCTTC.

The chain joins TRBV7-2 to TRBJ2-3, with a weak D call TRBD2 (5 bases). V shed 0 bases and J shed 3 bases, with 7 bases lying between them. This CDR3 contains 14 residues. Per germline, CDR1 SGHTA and CDR2 FQGNSA. The CDR3 spells CASSLAGGTDTQYF. For the CDR3, the DNA is TGTGCCAGCAGCTTAGCGGGCGGGACAGATACGCAGTATTTT.

This clone was seen a handful of times. This chain joins TRBV6-5 and TRBJ2-2; possible D gene TRBD1, 6 bases. There are 16 residues in the CDR3. Trimming removed 0 bases from V and 0 bases from J, with 8 bases in between. Germline V gene lookup returns CDR1 MNHEY and CDR2 SVGAGI. The chain's CDR3 is CASSYSQGSNTGELFF. The CDR3 DNA follows: TGTGCCAGCAGTTACTCACAGGGCTCGAACACCGGGGAGCTGTTTTTT.

This chain uses TRBV27 with TRBJ2-7; the match to TRBD1 covers 7 bases. Trimming took 0 bases from V and 8 from J; bases not matched to a gene: 10. The CDR3 consists of 15 residues. Germline V gene lookup returns CDR1 MNHEY and CDR2 SMNVEV (reference sequence). CDR3 bases: TGTGCCAGCAGTTTATCGATGACAGGGCACTGGCAGCAGTACTTC. As protein: CASSLSMTGHWQQYF.